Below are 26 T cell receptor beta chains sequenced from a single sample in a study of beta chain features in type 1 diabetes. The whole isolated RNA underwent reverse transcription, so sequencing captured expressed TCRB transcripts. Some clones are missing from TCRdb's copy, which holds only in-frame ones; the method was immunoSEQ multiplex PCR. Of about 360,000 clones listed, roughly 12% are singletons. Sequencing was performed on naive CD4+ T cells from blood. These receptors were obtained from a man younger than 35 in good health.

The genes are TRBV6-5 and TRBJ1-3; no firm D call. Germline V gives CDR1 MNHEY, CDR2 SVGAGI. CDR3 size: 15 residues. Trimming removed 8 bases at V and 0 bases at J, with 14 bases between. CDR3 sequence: CASGSPTSSGNTIYF. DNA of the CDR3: TGTGCCAGCGGGAGCCCGACCAGCTCTGGAAACACCATATATTTT.

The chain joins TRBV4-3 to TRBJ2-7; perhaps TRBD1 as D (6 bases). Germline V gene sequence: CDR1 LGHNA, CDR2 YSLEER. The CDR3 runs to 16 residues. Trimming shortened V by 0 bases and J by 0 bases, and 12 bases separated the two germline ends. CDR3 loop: CASSQDSRDNSYEQYF. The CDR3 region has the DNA TGCGCCAGCAGCCAAGATTCTCGGGACAACTCCTACGAGCAGTACTTC.

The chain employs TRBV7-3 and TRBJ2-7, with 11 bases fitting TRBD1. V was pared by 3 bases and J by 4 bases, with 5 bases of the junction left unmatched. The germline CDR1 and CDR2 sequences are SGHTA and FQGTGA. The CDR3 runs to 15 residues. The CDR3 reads CASSFSGTGGYEQYF. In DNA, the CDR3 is TGTGCCAGCAGCTTCTCGGGGACAGGGGGTTACGAGCAGTACTTC.

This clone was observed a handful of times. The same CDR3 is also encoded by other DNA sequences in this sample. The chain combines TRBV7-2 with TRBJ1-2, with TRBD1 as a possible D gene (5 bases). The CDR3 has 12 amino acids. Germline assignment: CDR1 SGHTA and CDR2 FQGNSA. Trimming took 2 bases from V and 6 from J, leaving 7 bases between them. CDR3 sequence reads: CASSLRGDGYTF. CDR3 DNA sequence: TGTGCCAGCAGCTTAAGGGGTGATGGCTACACCTTC.

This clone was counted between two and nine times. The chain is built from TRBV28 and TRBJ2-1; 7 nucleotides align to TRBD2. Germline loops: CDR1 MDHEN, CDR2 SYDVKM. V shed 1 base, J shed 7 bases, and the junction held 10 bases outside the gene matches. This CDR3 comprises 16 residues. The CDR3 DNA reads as TGTGCCAGCAGTTTATTCGGCGGGAGCGTGTGGAATGAGCAGTTCTTC. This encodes CASSLFGGSVWNEQFF.

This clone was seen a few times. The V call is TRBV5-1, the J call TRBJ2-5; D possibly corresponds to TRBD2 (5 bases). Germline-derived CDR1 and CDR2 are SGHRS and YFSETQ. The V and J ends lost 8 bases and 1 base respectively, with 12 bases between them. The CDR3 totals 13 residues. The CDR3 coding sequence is TGCGCCAGTCGTACGGGGTTCCAAGAGACCCAGTACTTC. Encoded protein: CASRTGFQETQYF.

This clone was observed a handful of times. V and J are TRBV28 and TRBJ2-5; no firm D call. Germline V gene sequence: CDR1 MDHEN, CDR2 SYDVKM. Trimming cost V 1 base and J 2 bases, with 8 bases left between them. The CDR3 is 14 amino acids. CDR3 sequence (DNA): TGTGCCAGCAGTTTATATCAGAATCAAGAGACCCAGTACTTC. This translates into CASSLYQNQETQYF.

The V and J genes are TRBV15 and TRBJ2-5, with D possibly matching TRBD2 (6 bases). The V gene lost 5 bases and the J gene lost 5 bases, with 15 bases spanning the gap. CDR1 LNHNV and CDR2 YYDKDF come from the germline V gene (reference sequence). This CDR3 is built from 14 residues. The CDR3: CATSGGLDRETQYF. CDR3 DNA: TGTGCCACCAGCGGAGGGCTAGATAGGGAGACCCAGTACTTC.

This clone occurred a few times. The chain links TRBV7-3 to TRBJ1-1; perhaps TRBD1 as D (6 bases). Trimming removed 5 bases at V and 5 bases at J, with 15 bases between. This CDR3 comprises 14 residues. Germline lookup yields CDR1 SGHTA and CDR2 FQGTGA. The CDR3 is CASSTAGGPTEAFF. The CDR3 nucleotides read TGTGCCAGCAGCACCGCGGGGGGGCCTACTGAAGCTTTCTTT.

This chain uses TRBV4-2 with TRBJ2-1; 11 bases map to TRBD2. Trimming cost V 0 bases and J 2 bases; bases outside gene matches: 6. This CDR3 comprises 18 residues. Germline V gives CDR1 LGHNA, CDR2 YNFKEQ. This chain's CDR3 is CASSQERGGLAAYNEQFF. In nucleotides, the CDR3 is TGTGCCAGCAGCCAAGAACGAGGGGGACTAGCGGCCTACAATGAGCAGTTCTTC.

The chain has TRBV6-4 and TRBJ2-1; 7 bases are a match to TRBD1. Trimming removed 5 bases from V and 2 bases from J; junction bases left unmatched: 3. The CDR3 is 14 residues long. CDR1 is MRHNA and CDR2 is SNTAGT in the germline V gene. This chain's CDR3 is CASSPGQTYNEQFF. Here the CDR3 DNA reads TGTGCCAGCAGTCCGGGACAGACCTACAATGAGCAGTTCTTC.

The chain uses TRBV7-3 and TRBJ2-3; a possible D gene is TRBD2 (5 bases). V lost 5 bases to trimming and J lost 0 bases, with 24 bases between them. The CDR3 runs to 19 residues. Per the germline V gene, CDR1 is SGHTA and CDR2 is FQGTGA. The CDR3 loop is CASSPDFLPGSYSTDTQYF. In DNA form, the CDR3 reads TGTGCCAGCAGCCCGGACTTCCTGCCGGGTTCGTATAGCACAGATACGCAGTATTTT.

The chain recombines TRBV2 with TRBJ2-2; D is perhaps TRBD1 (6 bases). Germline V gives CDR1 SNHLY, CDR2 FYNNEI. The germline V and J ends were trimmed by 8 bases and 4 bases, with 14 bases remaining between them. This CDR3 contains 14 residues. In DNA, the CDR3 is TGTGCCAGCGCCGGGACATTAGTCACCGGGGAGCTGTTTTTT. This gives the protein CASAGTLVTGELFF.

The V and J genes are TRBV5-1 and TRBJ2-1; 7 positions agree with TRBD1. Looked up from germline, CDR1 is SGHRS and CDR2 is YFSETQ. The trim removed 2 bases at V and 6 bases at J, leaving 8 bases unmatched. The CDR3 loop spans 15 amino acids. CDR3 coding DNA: TGCGCCAGCAGCTTAGGAGACAGGGAACCCAATGAGCAGTTCTTC. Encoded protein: CASSLGDREPNEQFF.

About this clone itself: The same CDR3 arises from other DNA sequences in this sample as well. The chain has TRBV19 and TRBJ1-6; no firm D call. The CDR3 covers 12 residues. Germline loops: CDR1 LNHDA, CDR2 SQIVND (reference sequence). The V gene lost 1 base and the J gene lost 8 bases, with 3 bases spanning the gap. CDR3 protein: CASSIGDSPLHF. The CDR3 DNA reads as TGTGCCAGTAGTATAGGAGATTCACCCCTCCACTTT.

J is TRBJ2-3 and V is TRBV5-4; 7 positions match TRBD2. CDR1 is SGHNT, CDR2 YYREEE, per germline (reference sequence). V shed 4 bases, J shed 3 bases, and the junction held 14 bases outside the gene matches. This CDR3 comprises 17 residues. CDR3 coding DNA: TGTGCCAGCAGCCGTCGTTTAGCTGGCGGGAGTACAGATACGCAGTATTTT. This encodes CASSRRLAGGSTDTQYF.

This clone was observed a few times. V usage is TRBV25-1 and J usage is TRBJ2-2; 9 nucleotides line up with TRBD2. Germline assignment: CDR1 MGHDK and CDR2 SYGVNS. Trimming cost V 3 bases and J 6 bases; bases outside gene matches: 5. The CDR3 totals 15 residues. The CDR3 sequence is CASSDRTSASGELFF. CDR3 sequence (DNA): TGTGCCAGCAGTGATCGGACTAGCGCGTCCGGGGAGCTGTTTTTT.

CDR3 in amino acids: CASSPRPGYNEKLFF. CDR3 coding DNA: TGTGCCAGCAGCCCACGTCCAGGGTATAATGAAAAACTGTTTTTT. The J gene is TRBJ1-4, the V gene TRBV28; a possible D gene is TRBD1 (5 bases). With 6 bases removed from V and 4 bases from J, the gap between germline ends came to 15 bases. The germline gives CDR1 MDHEN, CDR2 SYDVKM. This CDR3 spans 15 amino acids.

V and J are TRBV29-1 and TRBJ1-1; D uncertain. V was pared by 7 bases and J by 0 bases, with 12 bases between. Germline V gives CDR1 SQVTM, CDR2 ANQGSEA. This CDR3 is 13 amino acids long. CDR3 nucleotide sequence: TGCAGCGCCCGCCACAGCCTGAACACTGAAGCTTTCTTT. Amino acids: CSARHSLNTEAFF.

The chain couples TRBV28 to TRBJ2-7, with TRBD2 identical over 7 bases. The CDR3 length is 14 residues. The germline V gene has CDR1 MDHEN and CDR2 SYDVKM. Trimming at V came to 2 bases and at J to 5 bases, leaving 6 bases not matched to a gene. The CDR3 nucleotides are TGTGCCAGCAGTTTAGGCGGGAGTAATGACGAGCAGTACTTC. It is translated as CASSLGGSNDEQYF. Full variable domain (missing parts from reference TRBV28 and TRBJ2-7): DVKVTQSSRYLVKRTGEKVFLECVQDMDHENMFWYRQDPGLGLRLIYFSYDVKMKEKGDIPEGYSVSREKKERFSLILESASTNQTSMYLCASSLGGSNDEQYFGPGTRLTVT.

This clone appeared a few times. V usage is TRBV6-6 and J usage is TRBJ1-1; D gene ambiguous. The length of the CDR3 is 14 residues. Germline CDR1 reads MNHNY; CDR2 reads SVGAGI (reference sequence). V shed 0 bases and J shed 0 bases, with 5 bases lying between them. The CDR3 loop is CASSYSQVNTEAFF. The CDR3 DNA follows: TGTGCCAGCAGTTACTCCCAGGTGAACACTGAAGCTTTCTTT.

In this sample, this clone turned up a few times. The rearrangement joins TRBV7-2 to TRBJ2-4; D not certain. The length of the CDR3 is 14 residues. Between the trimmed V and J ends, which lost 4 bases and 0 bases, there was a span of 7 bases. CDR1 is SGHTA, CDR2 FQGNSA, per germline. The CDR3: CASSSQLAKNIQYF. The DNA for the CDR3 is TGTGCCAGCAGCTCGCAGTTAGCCAAAAACATTCAGTACTTC.

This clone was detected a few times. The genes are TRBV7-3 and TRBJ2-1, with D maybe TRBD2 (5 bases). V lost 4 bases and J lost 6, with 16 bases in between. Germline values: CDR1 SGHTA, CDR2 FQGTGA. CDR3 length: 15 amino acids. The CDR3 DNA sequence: TGTGCCAGCAGCTCCACCGCCACTAGTGGCAATGAGCAGTTCTTC. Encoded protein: CASSSTATSGNEQFF.

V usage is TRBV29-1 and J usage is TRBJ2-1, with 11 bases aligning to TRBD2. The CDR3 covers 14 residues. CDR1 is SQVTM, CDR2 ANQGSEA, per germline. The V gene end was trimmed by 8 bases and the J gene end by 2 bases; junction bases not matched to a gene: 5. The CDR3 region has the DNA TGCAGCCTAACGACTAGCGGGACCTACAATGAGCAGTTCTTC. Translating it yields CSLTTSGTYNEQFF.

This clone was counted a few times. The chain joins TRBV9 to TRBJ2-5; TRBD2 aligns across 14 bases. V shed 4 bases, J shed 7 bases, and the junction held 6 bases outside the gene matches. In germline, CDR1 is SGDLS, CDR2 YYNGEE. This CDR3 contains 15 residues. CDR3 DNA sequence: TGTGCCAGCAGCCCTCGGGGACTAGCGGGAGTGACCCAGTACTTC. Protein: CASSPRGLAGVTQYF. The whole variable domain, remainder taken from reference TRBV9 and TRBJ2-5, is DSGVTQTPKHLITATGQRVTLRCSPRSGDLSVYWYQQSLDQGLQFLIQYYNGEERAKGNILERFSAQQFPDLHSELNLSSLELGDSALYFCASSPRGLAGVTQYFGPGTRLLVL.

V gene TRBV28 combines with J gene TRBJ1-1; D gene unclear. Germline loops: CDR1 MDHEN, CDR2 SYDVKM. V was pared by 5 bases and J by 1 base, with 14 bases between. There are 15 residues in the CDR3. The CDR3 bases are TGTGCCAGCAGTCCTAGAAGAGGGTGGAACACTGAAGCTTTCTTT. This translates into CASSPRRGWNTEAFF.